This TCR beta chain was recorded in a study of technical replicates of blood from a handful of donors. Only in-frame clones appear in the TCRdb table, and some are missing; sequencing was by immunoSEQ multiplex PCR. The table has over 90,000 clones, approximately 96% seen once. CDR3 length: 18 residues. CDR1 is SSHAT and CDR2 is FNYEAQ in the germline V gene (reference sequence). Comments on this clone: One end of the junction is discordant with germline, which a read error may explain.

The rearrangement uses TRBV7-7 and TRBJ2-2, with TRBD2 matching 14 bases. The receptor was derived from a human donor in good health. The sequenced sample was T cells isolated from PBMCs. CDR3 protein: CASSRRLAGGRVTGELFF. The CDR3 DNA follows: TGTGCTAGCAGTCGGAGACTAGCGGGAGGGCGGGTCACCGGGGAGCTGTTTTTT.